The T cell receptor delta chain described here comes from a study of gamma-delta chains in newborns, infants, children. As for the study in general: Polyclonal expansion of innate γδ T cells after birth follows microbial exposure.

This clone appeared a few times. TCRdb re-analyzed the reads via CATT. The data show 7,500 to 10,000 delta-chain clones, 20% to 25% seen once. The CDR3 totals 19 residues. Germline-derived CDR1 and CDR2 are GEAIGNYY and EKD. Losses at the gene ends were 3 bases for V and 1 base for J; bases not matched to a gene: 8. V gene TRDV2 combines with J gene TRDJ3; TRDD3 agrees at 10 bases. The sequence came from a child who was a newborn, infant or young child, either healthy, febrile or measles-vaccinated (not recorded which). Sequenced: blood. In nucleotides, the CDR3 is TGTGCCTGTGACCCTACTGGGGGATCTCGTTCCTGGGACACCCGACAGATGTTTTTC. This translates into CACDPTGGSRSWDTRQMFF.